These T cell receptor beta chains were read from a single sample in a study of response to subunit inactivated influenza vaccine. TCRdb fed the RT-PCR reads into MiXCR, producing one record per CDR3 protein. The data hold about 540,000 distinct CDR3 sequences, with around 25% observed a single time. Separately, the same data were catalogued under a study of T cells expressing NK-cell markers.

Sequenced material: CD4+ T cells sorted from PBMCs, taken 11 to 12 days after vaccination. Every receptor here comes from a man aged 50-59 years who received an inactivated influenza vaccine. The conserved cysteine and the conserved F or W are not part of the CDR3 here. D genes are given only for firm matches.

v_gene | d_gene | CDR3aa
TRBV14 | TRBD1 | ASSPTGAWLNTQY
TRBV12-3/TRBV12-4 | - | ASILGGLNNEQF
TRBV5-6 | TRBD1 | ASSRGGQGRAEAF
TRBV6-5 | TRBD2 | ASSYAPGLGAEQY
TRBV12-5 | - | ASGLLLGNPLNIQY
TRBV20-1 | - | SATGARARLGPQH
TRBV7-2 | TRBD1 | ASSSRQGNQPQH
TRBV7-2 | TRBD1 | ASSSRQGRQPQH
TRBV11-2 | - | ASSTGERETQY
TRBV20-1 | TRBD1 | SDGRGRKGYT
TRBV6-4 | TRBD2 | ASSLGGGVAGGTTDTQY
TRBV7-2 | - | ASSLANTDTQY
TRBV20-1 | - | SAPDGGPTEAF
TRBV10-3 | - | AIRTQGPAYEQY
TRBV5-1 | - | ASSLWVQASSGANVLT
TRBV7-9 | - | ASSRTEEEY
TRBV11-3 | TRBD2 | ASRYTGTSGTGELF
TRBV20-1 | TRBD2 | SASSGRSFEQY
TRBV9 | TRBD1 | ASSARGLAATDTQY
TRBV2 | TRBD1 | ASSEALGRGFNEQF
TRBV20-1 | - | SASPFSSYNEQF
TRBV20-1 | - | SARDSGRGETQY
TRBV4-2 | TRBD2 | ASSRKHSGGKETQH
TRBV12-3/TRBV12-4 | - | ASSFSTEISHEQY
TRBV12-3/TRBV12-4 | - | ASSLTTNQPQH
TRBV29-1 | TRBD1 | SVGDRNEQY
TRBV4-2 | - | ASSQDLRRYNEQF
TRBV20-1 | - | SARRDNQETQY
TRBV6-2/TRBV6-3 | TRBD1 | ASSYDRGTSSETQY
TRBV4-1 | - | ASSQDPSGTYEQY
TRBV12-3/TRBV12-4 | TRBD1 | ASRLGQGALANYGYT
TRBV7-9 | - | ASSSLRTTNEKLF
TRBV4-2 | - | ASSQEEGRKETQY
TRBV7-8 | - | ASSLTSTQPQH
TRBV3-1 | - | ASSQDHRFNYGYT
TRBV7-9 | - | ASSFRLGEETQY
TRBV6-5 | TRBD2 | ASSYLTSGRASETQY
TRBV3-1 | TRBD2 | ASSQTSGPSYEQY
TRBV5-1 | - | ASSLHPNTGELF
TRBV11-1 | TRBD2 | ASSLGGVWLAGTNEQF
TRBV6-2/TRBV6-3 | - | ASSLSRGNTEAF
TRBV20-1 | - | SASRAGRVLNEQY
TRBV5-1 | - | ASSLGTRKEKLF
TRBV7-2 | TRBD1 | ASSHQLTGAGETQY
TRBV4-3 | - | ASSLWARGRTEAF
TRBV4-3 | TRBD2 | ASSQALAGGIGVSEQY
TRBV7-2 | TRBD1 | ASSFDRGNYEQY
TRBV12-3/TRBV12-4 | TRBD2 | ASRASGYNEQF
TRBV5-1 | TRBD1 | ASSLGQGALTGELF
TRBV9 | - | ASSVSGQFSTDTQY
TRBV5-1 | - | ASSLAGGVEQY
TRBV27 | - | ASSSRGQLGTEAF
TRBV5-1 | - | ASSLGPGSTDTQY
TRBV10-2 | TRBD2 | ASSEWEGRGETQY
TRBV3-1 | - | ASSQDYRVASAF
TRBV29-1 | TRBD2 | SARGLAVQETQY
TRBV28 | TRBD2 | ASPPRPAGEYNEQF